The entry below gives a single T cell receptor (beta chain) sequence along with its context. It lacks a known antigen. Per-nucleotide qualities are absent, and no much larger clonotype sits a single base away. The data derive from a study of blood T cell repertoires in COVID-19 (dated by TCRdb to about 2020). Regarding the research as a whole: Collaborator samples came from the United States, Italy and Spain and covered acute and convalescent phases of COVID-19. The material from the prospective study consisted of cDNA or gDNA derived from T cells, B-cell-depleted T cells, or PBMCs. Subjects who had been exposed to COVID-19, were actively infected with it, or had recovered from it provided the deeply sampled blood TCRbeta repertoires that made up the dataset. The repertoires were released in a freely available public database intended as a resource for research on the immune response to SARS-CoV-2. The samples were drawn from the first 160 participants of the ongoing ImmuneRACE study and from 950 to 1,500 subjects provided by 6 global collaborators. The sample metadata nearly always contained a de-identified subject ID, COVID-19 status, age in years and sex. Where available, HLA class I and class II types were taken from metadata supplied by the sample provider and were not determined by assay-based typing.

Study-wide conclusions, independent of this receptor: The quantity of clinical and demographic metadata differed by source and by participant and was supplied without curation.

TCRbeta CDR3 regions were amplified from genomic DNA using the immunoSEQ Assay, a bias-controlled multiplex PCR. Regarding the original processing steps: Within the assay, amplification of reference gene primers was used to estimate how many nucleated cells each sample contained. To quantify the absolute abundance of each unique TCRbeta CDR3 rearrangement, sequence reads were collapsed and filtered. For each sample, productive Simpson clonality was calculated by taking the square root of Simpson's diversity index across productive rearrangements. Imported from immuneACCESS, the table was reduced by TCRdb to in-frame sequences with V and J called. These copies leave out some clones; in studies compared against another copy, an unresolved V gene accounts for under half, and the cause of the remainder is not known. V, J and clone size reflect that table, while D and trimming were determined from the DNA. This sample lists about 29,000 clones; approximately 80% were detected once. Around 43% of the sample is taken by the ten largest.

The CDR3 has 17 amino acids, counting the end cysteine and phenylalanine. Only the CDR3 DNA stays, 51 bases, in frame from base 1. Compared with germline, V lacks 5 bases and J lacks 3 bases; bases without a gene match: 10. Based on the germline V gene, the CDR1 and CDR2 sequences are SGHNT and YENEEA. Whole blood was collected in K2EDTA tubes by collaborating institutions according to the institutions' own protocols. For TCRbeta analysis, collaborator samples were shipped as frozen whole blood, as isolated PBMCs, or as DNA extracted from either sample type. Material for sequencing was peripheral blood. The sequence was collected from a woman in her 70s with acute or convalescent COVID-19. The chain links TRBV11-3 with TRBJ2-5; 12 nucleotides in the junction match TRBD1. The CDR3 sequence is CASSQRTGTGGEETQYF. The DNA sequence is given as TGTGCCAGCAGCCAACGTACCGGGACAGGGGGCGAAGAGACCCAGTACTTC.